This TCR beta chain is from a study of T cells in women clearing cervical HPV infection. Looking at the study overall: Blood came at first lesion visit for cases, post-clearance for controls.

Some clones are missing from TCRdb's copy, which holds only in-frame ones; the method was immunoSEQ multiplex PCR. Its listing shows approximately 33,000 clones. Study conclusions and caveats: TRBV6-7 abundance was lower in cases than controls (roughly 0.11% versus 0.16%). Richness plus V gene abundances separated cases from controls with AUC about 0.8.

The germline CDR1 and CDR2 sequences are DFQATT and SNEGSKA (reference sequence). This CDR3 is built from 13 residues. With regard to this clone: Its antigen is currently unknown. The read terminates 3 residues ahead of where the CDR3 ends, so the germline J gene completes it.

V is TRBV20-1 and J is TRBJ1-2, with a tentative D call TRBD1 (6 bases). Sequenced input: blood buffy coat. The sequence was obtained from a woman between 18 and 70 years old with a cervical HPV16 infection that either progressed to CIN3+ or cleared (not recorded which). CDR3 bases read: TGCAGTGCTAGGGAGGACAGAAGCCTAGGC. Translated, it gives CSAREDRSLG. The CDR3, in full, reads CSAREDRSLGYTF.